A single sample gave rise to the 18 T cell receptor beta chains below, sequenced in a study of blood T cells in healthy people across ages. Using a J-beta primer mix together with a sample-barcoded 5' primer, a second PCR was run for roughly 6 to 12 cycles. TCRdb analysed the 5' RACE reads with MiXCR anew, one entry per CDR3 protein. Among hundreds of thousands of distinct CDR3 sequences listed, roughly 31% were seen once. Sequencing was carried out using blood. These receptors originate from a woman at least 80 years old in good health.

This clonotype was observed at least ten times. This chain joins TRBV5-1 and TRBJ2-7, with TRBD1 as a possible D gene (6 bases). The CDR3 consists of 14 residues. In germline, CDR1 is SGHRS, CDR2 YFSETQ. V was cut by 4 bases and J by 2 bases, with 13 bases left in between. The CDR3 DNA sequence: TGCGCCAGCAGCAGTAGGGGGAATCCCTACGAGCAGTACTTC. Amino acids: CASSSRGNPYEQYF.

The J gene is TRBJ1-2, the V gene TRBV6-4, with D possibly matching TRBD1 (5 bases). Per germline, CDR1 MRHNA and CDR2 SNTAGT. Trimming pared 0 bases from V and 0 bases from J, leaving 8 bases between. The length of the CDR3 is 15 residues. The CDR3 loop reads CASSDSSDTNYGYTF. CDR3 DNA: TGTGCCAGCAGTGACTCGTCGGACACTAACTATGGCTACACCTTC.

The table lists this clonotype with many counts. The chain couples TRBV12-3 or TRBV12-4 to TRBJ2-3; D is uncertain. This CDR3 is built from 14 residues. V lost 3 bases, J lost 0 bases, and 7 bases lay in between. Written as DNA, the CDR3 is TGTGCCAGCAGTTTCTCCGGGAGCACAGATACGCAGTATTTT. Protein: CASSFSGSTDTQYF.

The chain has TRBV21-1 and TRBJ1-4. TRBV21-1 is reported as a pseudogene. The CDR3 loop spans 17 amino acids. The CDR3 DNA reads TGTGCCAGCAGCAAAAGGGCCAGGACCGCAACTAATGAAAAACTGTTTTTT. Translated: CASSKRARTATNEKLFF.

This clonotype was recorded many times. The chain couples TRBV20-1 to TRBJ1-5; D remains unclear. V was shortened by 6 bases and J by 7 bases, with 10 bases between the two germline ends. Per germline, CDR1 DFQATT and CDR2 SNEGSKA (reference sequence). The CDR3 has 11 residues. The CDR3 here is CSAGREQPQHF. In nucleotides, the CDR3 is TGCAGTGCAGGGAGGGAACAGCCCCAGCATTTT.

This clonotype was detected many times. This chain links TRBV20-1 with TRBJ2-3; 9 positions match TRBD2. Germline values: CDR1 DFQATT, CDR2 SNEGSKA (reference sequence). The CDR3 extends over 16 amino acids. V dropped 1 base and J dropped 0; count of bases not matched to a gene: 5. CDR3 DNA sequence: TGCAGTGCTAGAGCGACGGGACTAGCTAGCACAGATACGCAGTATTTT. Translating gives CSARATGLASTDTQYF.

This clonotype was counted ten times or more. This chain links TRBV20-1 with TRBJ1-2; D may be TRBD1 (5 bases). Germline lookup yields CDR1 DFQATT and CDR2 SNEGSKA (reference sequence). The CDR3 extends over 12 amino acids. V lost 3 bases and J lost 5, with 10 bases in between. CDR3 DNA: TGCAGTGCTAGCGAAAGACAGTATGGCTACACCTTC. Translation: CSASERQYGYTF.

This clonotype was found many times. The chain is built from TRBV11-2 and TRBJ2-7, with D possibly matching TRBD2 (6 bases). The CDR3 has 15 amino acids. Germline V gene lookup returns CDR1 SGHAT and CDR2 FQNNGV. The V and J ends lost 0 bases and 3 bases respectively, with 12 bases between them. DNA for the CDR3: TGTGCCAGCAGCTTAGACAGGGCGGGGAGCTACGAGCAGTACTTC. This translates into CASSLDRAGSYEQYF.

This clonotype was observed many times. This sequence joins TRBV11-2 and TRBJ2-7; 8 bases align to TRBD1. Trimming cost V 4 bases and J 9 bases; bases outside gene matches: 5. Germline V gene sequence: CDR1 SGHAT, CDR2 FQNNGV. The CDR3 consists of 12 residues. The CDR3 here is CASSSGQGRQYF. In DNA, the CDR3 is TGTGCCAGCAGCTCTGGACAGGGACGGCAGTACTTC.

Comments on this clonotype: A junction boundary mismatches the germline segment, possibly from a read error. This rearrangement joins TRBV10-3 to TRBJ1-2; 7 bases match TRBD1. The germline V gene has CDR1 ENHRY and CDR2 SYGVKD. There are 15 residues in the CDR3. The CDR3 bases are TGTGCCATCAGTGAAAGTACAGGGGACGCATACGGCTACATCTTC. This codes for CAISESTGDAYGYIF.

The chain links TRBV29-1 to TRBJ2-7, with a possible D match to TRBD2 (5 bases). The V end lost 4 bases, the J end lost 7 bases, and 11 bases lay between the germline ends. Germline V CDR1 and CDR2: SQVTM, ANQGSEA. The CDR3 is 11 residues long. Here the CDR3 DNA reads TGCAGCGTTGGCGACCGAGGGGAGCAGTACTTC. Its protein is CSVGDRGEQYF.

This chain links TRBV20-1 with TRBJ1-6, with no clear D. From germline, CDR1 is DFQATT and CDR2 SNEGSKA (reference sequence). The CDR3 contains 10 residues. V gave up 5 bases and J gave up 14 bases, with 10 bases separating them. CDR3 loop: CSAPVMALHF. CDR3 DNA sequence: TGCAGTGCTCCCGTGATGGCCCTCCACTTT.

This clonotype was observed a handful of times. The genes are TRBV5-1 and TRBJ2-7; 7 nucleotides line up with TRBD2. CDR1 is SGHRS and CDR2 is YFSETQ in the germline V gene. The CDR3 is 16 amino acids. The ends lost 2 bases at V and 7 bases at J; junction bases unmatched: 15. CDR3 DNA sequence: TGCGCCAGCAGCTTAACTGGGGGGACTACTTACAATGAGCAGTACTTC. Its protein is CASSLTGGTTYNEQYF.

To note about this clonotype: A clone one base away is much larger, so this may be a read error. The chain links TRBV7-9 to TRBJ2-7; D unclear. The CDR3 spans 14 residues. Per germline, CDR1 SEHNR and CDR2 FQNEAQ (reference sequence). The V gene lost 1 base and the J gene lost 7 bases, with 14 bases spanning the gap. DNA for the CDR3: TGTGCCAGCAGCTTAGAGGCGAGGTACAATGAGCAGTACTTC. Encoded protein: CASSLEARYNEQYF.

About this clonotype itself: This sequence may be a read error, since a much larger clone differs from it by one base. The genes are TRBV6-5 and TRBJ2-1; TRBD1 agrees at 7 bases. The J call is in doubt because the DNA end fits TRBJ1-1 better. CDR1 is MNHEY, CDR2 SVGAGI, per germline. This CDR3 has 12 amino acids. Here the CDR3 DNA reads TGTGCCAGCAATCGACAGGGCGGGACGGCTTTCTTT. Translation gives CASNRQGGTAFF.

V gene TRBV4-1 combines with J gene TRBJ2-1, with D hard to call. Trimming left V 1 base short and J 1 base short, with 2 bases between. Germline values: CDR1 MGHRA, CDR2 YSYEKL. The CDR3 contains 13 residues. This CDR3 reads CASSQASYNEQFF. DNA for the CDR3: TGCGCCAGCAGCCAAGCGTCCTACAATGAGCAGTTCTTC.

This clonotype was counted ten times or more. The chain recombines TRBV20-1 with TRBJ2-3, with D perhaps matching TRBD2 (7 bases). The V gene's germline CDR1 is DFQATT and CDR2 SNEGSKA (reference sequence). This CDR3 region has 14 residues. Deletions cut 3 bases from V and 6 bases from J, with 16 bases between. CDR3 protein: CSASGGARGDTQYF. DNA of the CDR3: TGCAGTGCTAGTGGGGGGGCCCGCGGGGATACGCAGTATTTT.

Many counts were recorded for this clonotype. J is TRBJ2-1 and V is TRBV7-3, with 13 bases matching TRBD2. Germline loops: CDR1 SGHTA, CDR2 FQGTGA. The CDR3 totals 15 residues. With V trimmed by 6 bases and J by 8 bases, 7 bases remained unmatched. The CDR3 bases are TGTGCCAGCAGACGAGGGACTAGCGGGAAGGATGAGCAGTTCTTC. Translated: CASRRGTSGKDEQFF.